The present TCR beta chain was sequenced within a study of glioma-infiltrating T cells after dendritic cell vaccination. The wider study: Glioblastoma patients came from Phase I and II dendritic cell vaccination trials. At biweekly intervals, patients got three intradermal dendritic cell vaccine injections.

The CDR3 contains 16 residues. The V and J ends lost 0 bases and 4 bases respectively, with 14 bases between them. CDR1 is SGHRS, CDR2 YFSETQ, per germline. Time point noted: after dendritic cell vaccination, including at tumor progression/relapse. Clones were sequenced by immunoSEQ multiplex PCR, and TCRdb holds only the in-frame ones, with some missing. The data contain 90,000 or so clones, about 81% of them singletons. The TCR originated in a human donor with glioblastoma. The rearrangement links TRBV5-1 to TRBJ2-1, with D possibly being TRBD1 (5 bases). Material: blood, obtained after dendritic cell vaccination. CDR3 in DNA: TGCGCCAGCAGCTTGGAGGGGCAGGGTTCGTACAATGAGCAGTTCTTC. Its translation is CASSLEGQGSYNEQFF.